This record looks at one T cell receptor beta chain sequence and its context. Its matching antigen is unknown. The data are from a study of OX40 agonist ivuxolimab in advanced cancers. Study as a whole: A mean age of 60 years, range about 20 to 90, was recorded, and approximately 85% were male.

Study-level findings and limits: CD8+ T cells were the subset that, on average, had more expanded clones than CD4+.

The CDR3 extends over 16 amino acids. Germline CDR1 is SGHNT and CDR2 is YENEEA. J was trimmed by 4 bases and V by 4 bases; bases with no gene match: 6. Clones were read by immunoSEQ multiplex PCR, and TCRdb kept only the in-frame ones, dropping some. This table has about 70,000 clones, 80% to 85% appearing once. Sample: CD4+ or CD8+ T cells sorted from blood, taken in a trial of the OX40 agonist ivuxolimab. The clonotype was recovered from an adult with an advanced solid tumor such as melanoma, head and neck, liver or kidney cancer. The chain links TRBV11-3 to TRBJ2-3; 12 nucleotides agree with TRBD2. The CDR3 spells CASSSGLAGIPDTQYF. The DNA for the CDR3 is TGTGCCAGCAGCTCCGGACTAGCGGGGATTCCAGATACGCAGTATTTT.